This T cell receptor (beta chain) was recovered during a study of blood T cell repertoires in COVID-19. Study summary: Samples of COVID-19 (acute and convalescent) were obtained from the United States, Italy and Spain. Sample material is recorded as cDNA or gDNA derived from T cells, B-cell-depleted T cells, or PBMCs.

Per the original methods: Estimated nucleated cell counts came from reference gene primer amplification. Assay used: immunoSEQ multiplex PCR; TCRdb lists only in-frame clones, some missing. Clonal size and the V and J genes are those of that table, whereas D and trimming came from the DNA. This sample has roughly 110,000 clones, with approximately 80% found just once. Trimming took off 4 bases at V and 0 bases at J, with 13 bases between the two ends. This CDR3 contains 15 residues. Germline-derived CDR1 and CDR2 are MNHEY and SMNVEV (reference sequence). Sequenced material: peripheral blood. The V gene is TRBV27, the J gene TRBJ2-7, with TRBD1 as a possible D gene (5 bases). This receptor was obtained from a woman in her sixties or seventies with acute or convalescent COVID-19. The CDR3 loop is CASSYRGIHSYEQYF. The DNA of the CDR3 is TGTGCCAGCAGTTATAGGGGCATTCACTCCTACGAGCAGTACTTC.